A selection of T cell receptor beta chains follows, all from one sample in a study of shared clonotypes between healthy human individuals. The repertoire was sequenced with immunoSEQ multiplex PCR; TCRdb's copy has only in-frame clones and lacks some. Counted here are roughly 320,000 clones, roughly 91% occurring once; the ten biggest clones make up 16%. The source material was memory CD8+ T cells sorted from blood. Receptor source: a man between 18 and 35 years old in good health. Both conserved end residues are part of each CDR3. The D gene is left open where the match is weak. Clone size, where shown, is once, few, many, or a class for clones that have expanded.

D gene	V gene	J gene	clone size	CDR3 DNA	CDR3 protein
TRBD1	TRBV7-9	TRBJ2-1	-	TGTGCCAGCGCACCCAATTCAGGGGGTGAGCAGTTCTTC	CASAPNSGGEQFF
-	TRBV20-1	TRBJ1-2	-	TGCAGTTACTATGGCTACACCTTC	CSYYGYTF
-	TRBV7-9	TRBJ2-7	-	TGTGCCAGCAGCTTAGGACCCTCCGGGCTAGGGGCCTACGAGCAGTACTTC	CASSLGPSGLGAYEQYF
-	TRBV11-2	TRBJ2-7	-	TGTGCCAGCAACAACGCGGTAGGGGGGGCCTACGAGCAGTACTTC	CASNNAVGGAYEQYF
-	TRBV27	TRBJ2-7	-	TGTGCCAGCAGTTTATCGGGGGACCAGGGGGAGCAGTACTTC	CASSLSGDQGEQYF
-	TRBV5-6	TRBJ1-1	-	TGTGCCAGCAGCTTGGTCAGCACTGAAGCTTTCTTT	CASSLVSTEAFF
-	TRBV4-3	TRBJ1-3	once	TGCGCCAGCAGCCAAGTTTGGGGCCGAGGCAGGACACCGGACGGAAACACCATATATTTT	CASSQVWGRGRTPDGNTIYF
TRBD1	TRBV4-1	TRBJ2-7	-	TGCGCCAGCAGCCCCCGGACAGGGAACTACGAGCAGTACTTC	CASSPRTGNYEQYF
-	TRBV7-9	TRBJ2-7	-	TGTGCCAGCAGCCCAGGACGGGTCTACGAGCAGTACTTC	CASSPGRVYEQYF
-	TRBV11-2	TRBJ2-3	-	TGTGCCAGCAGCCTTAACGGGCCAGATACGCAGTATTTT	CASSLNGPDTQYF
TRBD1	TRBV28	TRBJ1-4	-	TGTGCCAGCAGTCTACAGGGGGCGGGCGAAAAACTGTTTTTT	CASSLQGAGEKLFF
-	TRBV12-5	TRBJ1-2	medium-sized	TGTGCTAGTGGTTTGGGACACGGTGAATGGTACACCTTC	CASGLGHGEWYTF
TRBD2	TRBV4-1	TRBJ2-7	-	TGCGCCAGCAGCCCCGAGCGGGAGGGTAACTACGAGCAGTACTTC	CASSPEREGNYEQYF
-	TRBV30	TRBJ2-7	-	TGTGCCTGGGCCCAACAGGGTATCGACGAGCAGTACTTC	CAWAQQGIDEQYF
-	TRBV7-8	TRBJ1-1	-	TGTGCCAGCAGCTTAGCCCGGGTAGGGATGAACACTGAAGCTTTCTTT	CASSLARVGMNTEAFF
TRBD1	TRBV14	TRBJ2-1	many	TGTGCCAGCAGCTGGCCCGGGACAGGAAATGAGCAGTTCTTC	CASSWPGTGNEQFF
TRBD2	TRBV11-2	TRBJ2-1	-	TGTGCCAGCACCGAAGGTCCTAGCGGGCCCTACAATGAGCAGTTCTTC	CASTEGPSGPYNEQFF
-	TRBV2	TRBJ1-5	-	TGTGCCAGCAGTGATGGACAGCTCCTCCAGCCCCAGCATTTT	CASSDGQLLQPQHF
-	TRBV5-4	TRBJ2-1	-	TGTGCCAGCAGCCCCGACTCCTACAATGAGCAGTTCTTC	CASSPDSYNEQFF
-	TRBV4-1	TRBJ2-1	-	TGCGCCAGCAGCCAAGGGGGAAATGAGCAGTTCTTC	CASSQGGNEQFF
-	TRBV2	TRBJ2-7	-	TGTGCCAGCAGTGAATCTGTTAGCTCCTACGAGCAGTACTTC	CASSESVSSYEQYF
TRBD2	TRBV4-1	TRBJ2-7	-	TGCGCCAGCAGCCAAGGGGGACTAGCGGGGTCAACCTACGAGCAGTACTTC	CASSQGGLAGSTYEQYF
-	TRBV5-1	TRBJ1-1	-	TGCGCCAGCAGCTTAGAGGGCTGGAACACTGAAGCTTTCTTT	CASSLEGWNTEAFF
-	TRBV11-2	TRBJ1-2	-	TGTGCCAGCAGCGCCTCAAGGGACAACCACAAAGGCTACACCTTC	CASSASRDNHKGYTF
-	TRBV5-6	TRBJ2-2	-	TGTGCCAGCAGCTTGGATGGCGGGGAGCTGTTTTTT	CASSLDGGELFF
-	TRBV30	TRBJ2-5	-	TGTGCCTGGAGTGTAACAGGCTTCCGGGGGGAGACCCAGTACTTC	CAWSVTGFRGETQYF
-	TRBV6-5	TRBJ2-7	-	TGTGCCAGCAGTTACGGACGGCCGTCCTACGAGCAGTACTTC	CASSYGRPSYEQYF
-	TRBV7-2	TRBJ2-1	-	TGTGCCAGCAGCTTAAGGCAGCTGTTGTTCTCCTACAATGAGCAGTTCTTC	CASSLRQLLFSYNEQFF
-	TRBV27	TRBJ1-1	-	TGTGCCAGCAGCTCTTTACAGGGTTCGAACACTGAAGCTTTCTTT	CASSSLQGSNTEAFF
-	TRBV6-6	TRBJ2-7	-	TGTGCCAGCAGTTATTCGACCGAGCAGTACTTC	CASSYSTEQYF
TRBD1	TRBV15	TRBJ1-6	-	TGTGCCACCAGCAGAGGACAGGGAAATTCACCCCTCCACTTT	CATSRGQGNSPLHF
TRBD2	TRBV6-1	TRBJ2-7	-	TGTGCCAGCAGTGGGACTAGCGAGCAGTACTTC	CASSGTSEQYF
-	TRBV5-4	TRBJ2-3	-	TGTGCCAGCAGCTGGGTAGGGACACTTTACGGTGATACGCAGTATTTT	CASSWVGTLYGDTQYF
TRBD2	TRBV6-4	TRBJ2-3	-	TGTGCCAGCAGTGACTGGGCTAGCGGGGGCCCAGATACGCAGTATTTT	CASSDWASGGPDTQYF
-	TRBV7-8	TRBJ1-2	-	TGTGCCAGCAGGTCGGCGGGGCAGGGCGGGGGCTACACCTTC	CASRSAGQGGGYTF
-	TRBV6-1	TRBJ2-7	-	TGTGCCAGCAGTGAAATCGCGGGGAGCCCCTACGAGCAGTACTTC	CASSEIAGSPYEQYF
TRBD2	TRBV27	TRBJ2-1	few	TGTGCCAGCACCTTACTGGGACTAGAAACCAATGAGCAGTTCTTC	CASTLLGLETNEQFF
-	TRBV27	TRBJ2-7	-	TGTGCCAGCAGTTTGGTCTCTGGTTACGAGCAGTACTTC	CASSLVSGYEQYF
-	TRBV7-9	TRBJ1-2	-	TGTGCCAGCAGCTTAGCCGAAGAGGGCTACACCTTC	CASSLAEEGYTF
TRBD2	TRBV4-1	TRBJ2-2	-	TGCGCCAGCAGCCAGACCCAGGCTAGCGGGAGCCGCACCGGGGAGCTGTTTTTT	CASSQTQASGSRTGELFF
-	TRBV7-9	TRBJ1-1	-	TGTGCCAGCAGCTCCGGACCCTACCGGGAAACTGAAGCTTTCTTT	CASSSGPYRETEAFF
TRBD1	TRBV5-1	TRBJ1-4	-	TGCGCCAGCAGCACACAGGGGGCGAGCTACGAAAAACTGTTTTTT	CASSTQGASYEKLFF
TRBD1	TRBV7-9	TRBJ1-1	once	TGTGCCAGCAGCCGCAGGACAGGGTCGAACACTGAAGCTTTCTTT	CASSRRTGSNTEAFF